These T cell receptor beta chains were read from a single sample in a study of vaccination and CD4 T cells after COVID-19. Their antigen targets remain unknown. MiXCR, run by TCRdb on the PCR reads, gives a single entry per CDR3 protein. Of about 15,000 distinct CDR3 sequences listed, approximately 39% are singletons. The sequenced sample was CD4+ T cells from blood, cultured in vitro, obtained before SARS-CoV-2 vaccination. These receptors were collected from a human donor who had recovered from COVID-19. The CDR3 runs from the conserved cysteine through the conserved F or W. The D gene is left open where the match is weak. Size is stated for part of the rows, as once, few or many counts, or as a class when the clone is expanded.

d_gene: -; j_gene: TRBJ1-1; v_gene: TRBV7-9; len: 12; abundance: -; CDR3nt: TGTGCCAGCAGCTTACTTTCCGCTGAAGCTTTCTTT; CDR3aa: CASSLLSAEAFF
d_gene: -; j_gene: TRBJ2-1; v_gene: TRBV7-2; len: 17; abundance: -; CDR3nt: TGTGCCAGCAGCTTAGCGGTGCCTAGCCCAGAGGTTTGTGAGCAGTTCTTC; CDR3aa: CASSLAVPSPEVCEQFF
d_gene: TRBD2; j_gene: TRBJ2-7; v_gene: TRBV5-4; len: 15; abundance: -; CDR3nt: TGTGCCAGCAGCAGAGCGGGCGGGAGCTCCTACGAGCAGTACTTC; CDR3aa: CASSRAGGSSYEQYF
d_gene: -; j_gene: TRBJ2-2; v_gene: TRBV20-1; len: 14; abundance: -; CDR3nt: TGCAGTGCTAGCCCCGGGGGTAGGGGCGGGGAGCTGTTTTTT; CDR3aa: CSASPGGRGGELFF
d_gene: TRBD1; j_gene: TRBJ1-5; v_gene: TRBV19; len: 13; abundance: -; CDR3nt: TGTGCCAGTACAGGGGGGGGCAATCAGCCCCAGCATTTT; CDR3aa: CASTGGGNQPQHF
d_gene: TRBD1; j_gene: TRBJ1-1; v_gene: TRBV18; len: 13; abundance: -; CDR3nt: TGTGCCAGCTCACGACAGGGGAACACTGAAGCTTTCTTT; CDR3aa: CASSRQGNTEAFF
d_gene: -; j_gene: TRBJ1-2; v_gene: TRBV2; len: 14; abundance: few; CDR3nt: TGTGCCAGCAGTGAAGCCTGGACAGTAAGTGGCTACACCTTC; CDR3aa: CASSEAWTVSGYTF
d_gene: -; j_gene: TRBJ1-1; v_gene: TRBV25-1; len: 12; abundance: -; CDR3nt: TGTGCCAGCAACGGACAGAACACTGAAGCTTTCTTT; CDR3aa: CASNGQNTEAFF
d_gene: -; j_gene: TRBJ2-7; v_gene: TRBV20-1; len: 15; abundance: few; CDR3nt: TGCAGTGCTAGCAAGACTAGTGGGCGAGGGTACGAGCAGTACTTC; CDR3aa: CSASKTSGRGYEQYF
d_gene: -; j_gene: TRBJ2-5; v_gene: TRBV7-6; len: 13; abundance: -; CDR3nt: TGTGCCAGCAGCCCTCCGGACTCGGAGACCCAGTACTTC; CDR3aa: CASSPPDSETQYF
d_gene: -; j_gene: TRBJ1-4; v_gene: TRBV20-1; len: 16; abundance: -; CDR3nt: TGCAGTGCGTCGAATCGAGGACGCGCAACTAATGAAAAACTGTTTTTT; CDR3aa: CSASNRGRATNEKLFF
d_gene: TRBD2; j_gene: TRBJ2-3; v_gene: TRBV7-8; len: 15; abundance: few; CDR3nt: TGTGCCAGCAGCCAGAGCGGGACGACGGGAAATACGCAGTATTTT; CDR3aa: CASSQSGTTGNTQYF
d_gene: -; j_gene: TRBJ2-2; v_gene: TRBV28; len: 16; abundance: -; CDR3nt: TGTGCCAGCAGTTTATCCCCAGGTACGAACACCGGGGAGCTGTTTTTT; CDR3aa: CASSLSPGTNTGELFF
d_gene: -; j_gene: TRBJ1-3; v_gene: TRBV24-1; len: 14; abundance: few; CDR3nt: TGTGCCACCAGTGATTCCAGAAAAGGAAACACCATATATTTT; CDR3aa: CATSDSRKGNTIYF
d_gene: -; j_gene: TRBJ1-2; v_gene: TRBV6-1; len: 14; abundance: -; CDR3nt: TGTGCCAGCAGAGGAAGGGACGGTGCCTATGGCTACACCTTC; CDR3aa: CASRGRDGAYGYTF
d_gene: -; j_gene: TRBJ1-1; v_gene: TRBV6-2/TRBV6-3; len: 17; abundance: once; CDR3nt: TGTGCCAGCAGTGGCTCCCGGGACACCTTATGGAACACTGAAGCTTTCTTT; CDR3aa: CASSGSRDTLWNTEAFF
d_gene: -; j_gene: TRBJ1-1; v_gene: TRBV6-1; len: 14; abundance: -; CDR3nt: TGTGCCAGCAGTCCCCGGACGCTTAGGAGGGTAGCTTTCTTT; CDR3aa: CASSPRTLRRVAFF
d_gene: -; j_gene: TRBJ1-3; v_gene: TRBV6-1; len: 13; abundance: medium-sized; CDR3nt: TGTGCCTGCAGGACCCACTCTGGAAACACCATATATTTT; CDR3aa: CACRTHSGNTIYF
d_gene: -; j_gene: TRBJ1-2; v_gene: TRBV20-1; len: 15; abundance: -; CDR3nt: TGCAGTGCTGAGATTCCGGGAACGGGAGGCTATGGCTACACCTTC; CDR3aa: CSAEIPGTGGYGYTF
d_gene: TRBD1; j_gene: TRBJ1-2; v_gene: TRBV28; len: 17; abundance: once; CDR3nt: TGTGCCAGCAGCTCGCACGGACAGGGGGAGGGGCTCTATGGCTACACCTTC; CDR3aa: CASSSHGQGEGLYGYTF
d_gene: -; j_gene: TRBJ2-3; v_gene: TRBV20-1; len: 14; abundance: -; CDR3nt: TGCAGTGCTAGTGGGAGGATTAGCACAGATACGCAGTATTTT; CDR3aa: CSASGRISTDTQYF
d_gene: TRBD2; j_gene: TRBJ2-3; v_gene: TRBV7-2; len: 17; abundance: -; CDR3nt: TGTGCCAGCAGCCCCCAGACGCGGGGGGGAAACACAGATACGCAGTATTTT; CDR3aa: CASSPQTRGGNTDTQYF
d_gene: -; j_gene: TRBJ2-1; v_gene: TRBV7-7; len: 14; abundance: -; CDR3nt: TGTGCCATCAAGACGTCCTCGGGGGCAGATGAGCAGTTCTTC; CDR3aa: CAIKTSSGADEQFF
d_gene: -; j_gene: TRBJ2-7; v_gene: TRBV6-1; len: 11; abundance: once; CDR3nt: TGTGCCAGCAGGGGTCATAGGGACCAGTACTTC; CDR3aa: CASRGHRDQYF
d_gene: TRBD1; j_gene: TRBJ1-6; v_gene: TRBV6-1; len: 14; abundance: few; CDR3nt: TGTGCCAGCAGCCAGGACAGGGCGCATTCACCCCTCCACTTT; CDR3aa: CASSQDRAHSPLHF
d_gene: TRBD2; j_gene: TRBJ2-1; v_gene: TRBV20-1; len: 16; abundance: few; CDR3nt: TGCAGTGCTCCCAACCCAGGGACTAGCGGGAGGCATGAGCAGTTCTTC; CDR3aa: CSAPNPGTSGRHEQFF
d_gene: -; j_gene: TRBJ1-2; v_gene: TRBV6-4; len: 13; abundance: -; CDR3nt: TGTGCCAGCAGTGACTCGGGGAATGGTGGCTACACCTTC; CDR3aa: CASSDSGNGGYTF
d_gene: -; j_gene: TRBJ1-6; v_gene: TRBV6-2/TRBV6-3; len: 17; abundance: few; CDR3nt: TGTGCCAGCACCCTCCCGTCGGGTGGCACGGTAGGAAGACCCCTCCACTTT; CDR3aa: CASTLPSGGTVGRPLHF
d_gene: TRBD2; j_gene: TRBJ2-5; v_gene: TRBV7-7; len: 17; abundance: -; CDR3nt: TGTGCCAGCAGCGAGGGGAAGGTAGCGGGAGGACAAGAGACCCAGTACTTC; CDR3aa: CASSEGKVAGGQETQYF
d_gene: -; j_gene: TRBJ2-1; v_gene: TRBV6-5; len: 16; abundance: few; CDR3nt: TGTGCCAGCAGTTTTATCTTCGGGACGGGACACAATGAGCAGTTCTTC; CDR3aa: CASSFIFGTGHNEQFF
d_gene: -; j_gene: TRBJ1-2; v_gene: TRBV6-5; len: 15; abundance: -; CDR3nt: TGTGCCAGCAGTTACAACCCCACAAGGATCTATGGCTACACCTTC; CDR3aa: CASSYNPTRIYGYTF
d_gene: -; j_gene: TRBJ1-2; v_gene: TRBV27; len: 12; abundance: few; CDR3nt: TGTGCCAGCAGTGTGGCGGGAGGCGGCTACACCTTC; CDR3aa: CASSVAGGGYTF
d_gene: TRBD2; j_gene: TRBJ2-7; v_gene: TRBV5-1; len: 14; abundance: -; CDR3nt: TGCGCCAGCAGCTCGGGGGGAGCCAGTCGCGAGCAGTACTTC; CDR3aa: CASSSGGASREQYF
d_gene: -; j_gene: TRBJ1-5; v_gene: TRBV2; len: 16; abundance: -; CDR3nt: TGTGCCAGCACCCCTCCCGGGACAAGAGGCAATCAGCCCCAGCATTTT; CDR3aa: CASTPPGTRGNQPQHF
d_gene: -; j_gene: TRBJ1-5; v_gene: TRBV19; len: 14; abundance: few; CDR3nt: TGTGCCAGTACCGAGAGTAGGGATTTGGAGCCCCAGCATTTT; CDR3aa: CASTESRDLEPQHF